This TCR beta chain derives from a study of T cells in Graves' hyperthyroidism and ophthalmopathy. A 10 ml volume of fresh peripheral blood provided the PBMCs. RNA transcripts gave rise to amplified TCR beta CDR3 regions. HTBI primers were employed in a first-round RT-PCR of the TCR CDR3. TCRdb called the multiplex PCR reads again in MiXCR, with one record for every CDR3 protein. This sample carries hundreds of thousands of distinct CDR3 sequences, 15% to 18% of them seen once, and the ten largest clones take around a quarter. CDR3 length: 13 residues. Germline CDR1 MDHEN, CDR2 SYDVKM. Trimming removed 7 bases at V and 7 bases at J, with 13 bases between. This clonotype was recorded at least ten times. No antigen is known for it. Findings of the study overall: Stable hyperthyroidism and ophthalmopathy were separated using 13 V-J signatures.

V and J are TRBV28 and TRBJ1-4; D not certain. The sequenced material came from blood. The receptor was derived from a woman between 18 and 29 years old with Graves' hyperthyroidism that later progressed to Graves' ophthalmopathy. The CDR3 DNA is TGTGCCAGCACCCACGCGCCCCGTGAAAAACTGTTTTTT. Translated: CASTHAPREKLFF.